What follows are 30 T cell receptor beta chains derived from one specimen sequenced in a study of technical replicates of blood from a handful of donors. Generated by immunoSEQ multiplex PCR, the TCRdb table keeps only in-frame clones and is missing some. This table has about 70,000 clones, 95% appearing once. Sequencing input: T cells isolated from PBMCs. These receptors originate from a human donor in good health.

The chain is built from TRBV7-9 and TRBJ2-3; TRBD2 aligns across 11 bases. After removal of 5 bases from V and 1 base from J, the junction contained 2 bases not matched to a gene. The germline V gene encodes CDR1 SEHNR and CDR2 FQNEAQ (reference sequence). The CDR3 has 15 amino acids. The DNA for the CDR3 is TGTGCCAGCAGCCAGACTAGCGGGGGCACAGATACGCAGTATTTT. Its protein product is CASSQTSGGTDTQYF. The full variable domain, with the rest looked up from reference TRBV7-9 and TRBJ2-3, is DTGVSQNPRHKITKRGQNVTFRCDPISEHNRLYWYRQTLGQGPEFLTYFQNEAQLEKSRLLSDRFSAERPKGSFSTLEIQRTEQGDSAMYLCASSQTSGGTDTQYFGPGTRLTVL.

A single count supports this clone. This chain links TRBV18 with TRBJ2-6, with a tentative D call TRBD1 (6 bases). Germline lookup yields CDR1 KGHSH and CDR2 LQKENI. CDR3 length: 18 amino acids. Trimming left V 5 bases short and J 4 bases short, with 21 bases between. The CDR3 reads CASSVREQGYLGANVLTF. CDR3 coding DNA: TGTGCCAGCTCAGTACGAGAACAGGGTTACTTAGGGGCCAACGTCCTGACTTTC.

The V gene is TRBV18, the J gene TRBJ2-7; 8 bases fit TRBD1. The V gene's germline CDR1 is KGHSH and CDR2 LQKENI. V lost 3 bases, J lost 6 bases, and 10 bases stayed unmatched. The CDR3 runs to 15 residues. CDR3: CASSPQGQAAIEQYF. The CDR3 DNA reads TGTGCCAGCTCACCGCAGGGACAGGCGGCTATCGAGCAGTACTTC.

V and J are TRBV5-1 and TRBJ2-2; tentative D call: TRBD2 (6 bases). The V and J ends lost 5 bases and 3 bases respectively, with 14 bases between them. From germline, CDR1 is SGHRS and CDR2 YFSETQ. The CDR3 is made up of 15 amino acids. CDR3 nucleotide sequence: TGCGCCAGCAGTTCACCGGGGGTCCACACCGGGGAGCTGTTTTTT. Its translation is CASSSPGVHTGELFF.

In this sample, this clone turned up a few times. This sequence joins TRBV6-1 and TRBJ1-5, with D unresolved. The length of the CDR3 is 12 residues. V was cut by 11 bases and J by 4 bases, with 12 bases left in between. Germline V gene lookup returns CDR1 MNHNS and CDR2 SASEGT. The CDR3 DNA sequence: TGTGCCGCCCGGGAGAGGAATCAGCCCCAGCATTTT. Translating gives CAARERNQPQHF.

V gene TRBV5-4 combines with J gene TRBJ2-5; TRBD1 aligns across 8 bases. Trimming at V came to 0 bases and at J to 5 bases, leaving 0 bases not matched to a gene. This CDR3 is built from 13 residues. Germline assignment: CDR1 SGHNT and CDR2 YYREEE (reference sequence). DNA for the CDR3: TGTGCCAGCAGCTTGGGGGACAGGGAGACCCAGTACTTC. Residues: CASSLGDRETQYF.

This chain links TRBV19 with TRBJ1-1, with D unclear. Germline lookup yields CDR1 LNHDA and CDR2 SQIVND (reference sequence). CDR3 length equals 15 residues. The V gene lost 8 bases and the J gene lost 2 bases, with 18 bases spanning the gap. CDR3 region: CASALAGSSNTEAFF. The CDR3 region has the DNA TGTGCCAGTGCTTTAGCGGGGTCGTCAAACACTGAAGCTTTCTTT.

V usage is TRBV28 and J usage is TRBJ1-2, with a possible D match to TRBD1 (6 bases). The germline V gene encodes CDR1 MDHEN and CDR2 SYDVKM. The CDR3 extends over 15 amino acids. With 4 bases removed from V and 1 base from J, the gap between germline ends came to 13 bases. The CDR3 bases are TGTGCCAGCAGTTCGGGGTTGGACAGTAACTATGGCTACACCTTC. It is translated as CASSSGLDSNYGYTF.

The J gene is TRBJ1-5, the V gene TRBV30; D is unresolved. V lost 4 bases to trimming and J lost 4 bases, with 11 bases between them. CDR1 is GTSNPN, CDR2 SVGIG, per germline (reference sequence). The CDR3 spans 13 residues. The CDR3 DNA reads as TGTGCCTGGATCTTCCCGGGGAATCAGCCCCAGCATTTT. It specifies CAWIFPGNQPQHF.

V is TRBV28 and J is TRBJ1-2; TRBD1 matches at 7 bases. With V trimmed by 8 bases and J by 4 bases, 10 bases remained unmatched. Germline V gives CDR1 MDHEN, CDR2 SYDVKM. This CDR3 spans 14 amino acids. CDR3 nucleotide sequence: TGTGCCAGCCGCAGGGGGTCGGGGACCTATGGCTACACCTTC. Encoded protein: CASRRGSGTYGYTF.

The chain uses TRBV28 and TRBJ2-1; 8 bases fit TRBD2. The length of the CDR3 is 15 residues. Germline assignment: CDR1 MDHEN and CDR2 SYDVKM. The ends lost 4 bases at V and 7 bases at J; junction bases unmatched: 9. CDR3 protein: CASSSHLAGYNEQFF. For the CDR3, the DNA is TGTGCCAGCAGTTCCCATTTAGCGGGGTATAATGAGCAGTTCTTC.

The rearrangement joins TRBV19 to TRBJ2-1; 7 bases map to TRBD2. Germline CDR1 reads LNHDA; CDR2 reads SQIVND (reference sequence). This CDR3 has 14 amino acids. After removal of 10 bases from V and 5 bases from J, the junction contained 11 bases not matched to a gene. The CDR3 DNA follows: TGTGCCATCAAAAGGGGAGGGCCTAACAATGAGCAGTTCTTC. It yields the protein CAIKRGGPNNEQFF.

The J gene is TRBJ1-1, the V gene TRBV14; 9 bases map to TRBD1. Germline CDR1 reads SGHDN; CDR2 reads FVKESK. The junction had 5 bases not matched to a gene; V was cut back by 3 bases and J by 6 bases. The length of the CDR3 is 14 residues. DNA of the CDR3: TGTGCCAGCAGCCAGGGGGGGACAGGGCCTGAAGCTTTCTTT. Translation gives CASSQGGTGPEAFF.

Only one count was recorded for this clone. The chain is built from TRBV7-2 and TRBJ2-1, with 10 bases aligning to TRBD2. CDR1 is SGHTA and CDR2 is FQGNSA in the germline V gene. There are 15 residues in the CDR3. Losses at the gene ends were 4 bases for V and 11 bases for J; bases not matched to a gene: 11. The CDR3 protein is CASSSDYSSGRQQFF. DNA of the CDR3: TGTGCCAGCAGCTCAGACTACAGTAGCGGGAGGCAGCAGTTCTTC. The complete variable domain, with remaining parts taken from reference TRBV7-2 and TRBJ2-1, reads GAGVSQSPSNKVTEKGKDVELRCDPISGHTALYWYRQSLGQGLEFLIYFQGNSAPDKSGLPSDRFSAERTGGSVSTLTIQRTQQEDSAVYLCASSSDYSSGRQQFFGPGTRLTVL.

This chain links TRBV5-4 with TRBJ1-5; a weak D match, TRBD1 (6 bases). The CDR3 is made up of 12 amino acids. V lost 0 bases, J lost 9 bases, and 7 bases lay in between. Germline CDR1 is SGHNT and CDR2 is YYREEE (reference sequence). CDR3 in DNA: TGTGCCAGCAGCTTGGAAGGGGGGCCCCAGCATTTT. Its translation is CASSLEGGPQHF.

The J gene is TRBJ2-7, the V gene TRBV29-1; D is uncertain. Germline CDR1 reads SQVTM; CDR2 reads ANQGSEA. This CDR3 spans 12 amino acids. Trimming pared 5 bases from V and 4 bases from J, leaving 12 bases between. CDR3 region: CSVKQEDYEQYF. The CDR3 DNA sequence: TGCAGCGTTAAACAAGAAGATTACGAGCAGTACTTC.

The rearrangement joins TRBV10-2 to TRBJ2-5; TRBD2 aligns across 9 bases. V lost 3 bases and J lost 5; bases outside the gene matches: 7. This CDR3 has 15 amino acids. The germline V gene has CDR1 WSHSY and CDR2 SAAADI. The CDR3: CASSDGGRAVETQYF. The CDR3 DNA is TGCGCCAGCAGTGACGGCGGGAGGGCTGTGGAGACCCAGTACTTC.

In nucleotides, the CDR3 is TGCAGCGTTGCCAGCTCTGGAAACACCATATATTTT. Translated: CSVASSGNTIYF. This chain connects TRBV29-1 to TRBJ1-3; unclear D gene. Germline V gene sequence: CDR1 SQVTM, CDR2 ANQGSEA. This CDR3 is built from 12 residues. With 4 bases removed from V and 0 bases from J, the gap between germline ends came to 4 bases.

This chain connects TRBV30 to TRBJ1-1; 7 bases map to TRBD1. Germline V gene lookup returns CDR1 GTSNPN and CDR2 SVGIG (reference sequence). This CDR3 has 14 amino acids. V shed 3 bases and J 6 bases; nucleotides not matched to a gene: 10. The CDR3 coding sequence is TGTGCCTGGAGCCTATCGACAGGGTGGGCTGAAGCTTTCTTT. It codes for CAWSLSTGWAEAFF.

V gene TRBV7-2 combines with J gene TRBJ1-5; D may be TRBD1 (5 bases). Germline V gene sequence: CDR1 SGHTA, CDR2 FQGNSA. The CDR3 covers 13 residues. V was pared by 1 base and J by 5 bases, with 6 bases between. This CDR3 is CASSLVGDQPQHF. The CDR3 DNA sequence: TGTGCCAGCAGCTTAGTAGGGGATCAGCCCCAGCATTTT.

The genes are TRBV6-5 and TRBJ2-7; D is unresolved. Germline values: CDR1 MNHEY, CDR2 SVGAGI. V lost 5 bases and J 5 bases, leaving 19 bases between the germline ends. This CDR3 region has 15 residues. The CDR3 loop is CASSHLPRGEDEQYF. The CDR3 coding sequence is TGTGCCAGCAGTCATCTCCCGCGTGGTGAGGACGAGCAGTACTTC.

The genes are TRBV9 and TRBJ2-1; no clear D gene. This CDR3 spans 12 amino acids. Trimming stripped 4 bases from V and 9 bases from J, with 11 bases between. Germline CDR1 reads SGDLS; CDR2 reads YYNGEE. CDR3 nucleotides: TGTGCCAGCAGCCTTTTCGGTGGTGAGCAGTTCTTC. Residues: CASSLFGGEQFF.

J is TRBJ2-7 and V is TRBV29-1; 10 bases align to TRBD2. Germline V CDR1 and CDR2: SQVTM, ANQGSEA. J gave up 3 bases and V 4 bases, and 12 bases lay outside the gene matches. This CDR3 contains 16 residues. Here the CDR3 reads CSVGRLAGSGLYEQYF. DNA of the CDR3: TGCAGCGTTGGGCGACTAGCGGGCTCGGGGCTCTACGAGCAGTACTTC.

The chain links TRBV4-1 to TRBJ2-3, with 9 bases fitting TRBD1. Trimming cost V 3 bases and J 4 bases; bases outside gene matches: 11. This CDR3 contains 17 residues. Germline V gives CDR1 MGHRA, CDR2 YSYEKL. CDR3 residues: CASSHESRDRDSDTQYF. The CDR3 nucleotides read TGCGCCAGCAGCCATGAAAGCCGGGACAGGGATTCAGATACGCAGTATTTT.

The chain employs TRBV6-5 and TRBJ1-1; the D is unclear. Trimming cost V 6 bases and J 2 bases, with 4 bases left between them. Germline CDR1 and CDR2: MNHEY and SVGAGI. CDR3 size: 11 residues. This CDR3 reads CASRTNTEAFF. CDR3 nucleotide sequence: TGTGCCAGCAGGACTAACACTGAAGCTTTCTTT.

This chain links TRBV7-9 with TRBJ2-2, with a weak D call TRBD1 (6 bases). The CDR3 has 15 residues. Germline assignment: CDR1 SEHNR and CDR2 FQNEAQ (reference sequence). Between the trimmed V and J ends, which lost 5 bases and 1 base, there was a span of 11 bases. In nucleotides, the CDR3 is TGTGCCAGCAGCCAGAGGACAGAGAACACCGGGGAGCTGTTTTTT. Amino acid sequence: CASSQRTENTGELFF.

This clone occurred once. The chain has TRBV27 and TRBJ2-4, with D possibly matching TRBD2 (6 bases). V was cut by 7 bases and J by 0 bases, with 25 bases left in between. The CDR3 length is 19 residues. Germline V gives CDR1 MNHEY, CDR2 SMNVEV (reference sequence). CDR3 amino acids: CASIPRAGLQLLAKNIQYF. In nucleotides, the CDR3 is TGTGCCAGCATTCCGCGTGCCGGACTACAGCTTCTAGCCAAAAACATTCAGTACTTC.

V and J are TRBV7-6 and TRBJ1-4; maybe TRBD1 (5 bases). Trimming removed 5 bases at V and 7 bases at J, with 8 bases between. The CDR3 has 12 residues. Germline V gene lookup returns CDR1 SGHVS and CDR2 FNYEAQ. The CDR3 DNA is TGTGCCAGCAGCCTCACAGGTGAAAAACTGTTTTTT. Amino acids: CASSLTGEKLFF.

V usage is TRBV6-1 and J usage is TRBJ1-5; 7 bases map to TRBD1. V shed 4 bases, J shed 5 bases, and the junction held 5 bases outside the gene matches. The CDR3 runs 14 residues. CDR1 and CDR2 from the germline V gene are MNHNS and SASEGT. CDR3 coding DNA: TGTGCCAGCAGTGGCCGGGACAGATATCAGCCCCAGCATTTT. This codes for CASSGRDRYQPQHF.

The chain is built from TRBV10-1 and TRBJ1-1, with D possibly matching TRBD1 (6 bases). The germline V and J ends were trimmed by 6 bases and 1 base, with 12 bases remaining between them. The CDR3 runs to 14 residues. Looked up from germline, CDR1 is WNHNN and CDR2 is SYGVQD (reference sequence). CDR3 DNA: TGCGCCAGCAGAGTCCAGGGGTCGAACACTGAAGCTTTCTTT. This gives the protein CASRVQGSNTEAFF.